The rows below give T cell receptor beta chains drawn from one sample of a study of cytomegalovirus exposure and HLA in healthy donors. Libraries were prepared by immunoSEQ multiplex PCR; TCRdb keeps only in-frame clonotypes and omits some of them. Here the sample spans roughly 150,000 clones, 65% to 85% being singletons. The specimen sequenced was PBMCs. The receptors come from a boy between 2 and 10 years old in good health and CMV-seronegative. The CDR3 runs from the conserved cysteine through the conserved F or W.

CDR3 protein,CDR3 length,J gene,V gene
CATSRAPNTEAFF,13,TRBJ1-1,TRBV15
CASSLGLRLAGVRLLTGCEQFF,22,TRBJ2-1,TRBV7-6
CASSLELVNTEAFF,14,TRBJ1-1,TRBV4-3
CASRQRGGAGELFF,14,TRBJ2-2,TRBV5-4
CASSNKGGGWNQPQHF,16,TRBJ1-5,TRBV19
CASSPSPGSYGYTF,14,TRBJ1-2,TRBV5-5
CAWSPRDRGLGYTF,14,TRBJ1-2,TRBV30
CASSKGLTQYF,11,TRBJ2-3,TRBV5-8
CASRGTAMWGYTF,13,TRBJ1-2,TRBV6-1
CASSQRQGIDGYTF,14,TRBJ1-2,TRBV14
CASSDNSNYGYTF,13,TRBJ1-2,TRBV6-1
CASSWGDQETQYF,13,TRBJ2-5,TRBV5-1
CATSRGLSGTGAPTQYF,17,TRBJ2-3,TRBV15
CASRTSGTGTGELFF,15,TRBJ2-2,TRBV6-5
CASSQAYPGAGGYNEQFF,18,TRBJ2-1,TRBV4-3
CAWSTGVSGANVLTF,15,TRBJ2-6,TRBV30
CASSPRTSGNTGELFF,16,TRBJ2-2,TRBV7-9
CASSSISDSQPQHF,14,TRBJ1-5,TRBV5-6
CASRRPLHEAFF,12,TRBJ1-1,TRBV7-4
CASSQDRGANEKLFF,15,TRBJ1-4,TRBV28
CASSARTGSGTGELFF,16,TRBJ2-2,TRBV19
CSVALGSYGYTF,12,TRBJ1-2,TRBV29-1
CASREEQNYGYTF,13,TRBJ1-2,TRBV6-5
CASSSDSDDGYTF,13,TRBJ1-2,TRBV13
CASSRLAGGPGELFF,15,TRBJ2-2,TRBV2
CASSARDRGQETQYF,15,TRBJ2-5,TRBV9
CASSPTGGAYEQYF,14,TRBJ2-7,TRBV18
CASSKGRRVGNTIYF,15,TRBJ1-3,TRBV21-1
CAWSPRALTGDQPQHF,16,TRBJ1-5,TRBV30
CSVEVGGGTEAFF,13,TRBJ1-1,TRBV29-1
CASSKSGPGDEQFF,14,TRBJ2-1,TRBV19
CASSRPGTGVKAFF,14,TRBJ1-1,TRBV6-5
CASSVGGLSTDTQYF,15,TRBJ2-3,TRBV9
CASSSLGTSGSAGELFF,17,TRBJ2-2,TRBV5-1
CASRPMTGTGPSGYGYTF,18,TRBJ1-2,TRBV9
CSAHPAGNYGYTF,13,TRBJ1-2,TRBV29-1
CASSTPGEPNTEAFF,15,TRBJ1-1,TRBV5-1
CASSWGQGATGNTIYF,16,TRBJ1-3,TRBV5-5
CASSIRTTGANYGYTF,16,TRBJ1-2,TRBV19
CAISESGALNTGELFF,16,TRBJ2-2,TRBV10-3
CAWSDLTGGTEAFF,14,TRBJ1-1,TRBV30
CASSSPVGGGLYDEQFF,17,TRBJ2-1,TRBV7-9
CASRLDRVETQYF,13,TRBJ2-5,TRBV27
CARGGRVNSNQPQHF,15,TRBJ1-5,TRBV9
CAWSVGGGNNSPLHF,15,TRBJ1-6,TRBV30
CASSLGSRDEQYF,13,TRBJ2-7,TRBV5-6
CASSLQGARETQYF,14,TRBJ2-5,TRBV18
CASSVVRETQYF,12,TRBJ2-5,TRBV9
CASSPSASGYNEQFF,15,TRBJ2-1,TRBV18
CAWSVIGREYEQYF,14,TRBJ2-7,TRBV30
CAWSQPSLRGNTEAFF,16,TRBJ1-1,TRBV30
CACSSGGTDTQYF,13,TRBJ2-3,TRBV30
CSVDRGYGYTF,11,TRBJ1-2,TRBV29-1
CASSLWLVQGSVETQYF,17,TRBJ2-5,TRBV7-9
CSVGHRDRHGYTF,13,TRBJ1-2,TRBV29-1
CASSGTIIAKNIQYF,15,TRBJ2-4,TRBV6-1
CASSGDRGSFTGELFF,16,TRBJ2-2,TRBV25-1
CASSLDRADQPQHF,14,TRBJ1-5,TRBV7-2
CASSHPNSGSTDTQYF,16,TRBJ2-3,TRBV4-1
CASSWDTNYGYTF,13,TRBJ1-2,TRBV27